What follows are 6 T cell receptor beta chains derived from one specimen sequenced in a study of CD8+ T cells in alopecia areata. Treatment here: oral pan-JAK inhibitor, 5-10 mg twice daily. Isolated RNA was reverse transcribed into cDNA used as the sequencing template. Produced via immunoSEQ multiplex PCR; TCRdb's table is partial and in-frame only. The sample gives some 170,000 clones, roughly 50% of which show up once; 11% is in the top ten. Sequences were derived from CD8+ T cells sorted from blood, sampled at week 24, from a patient treated with tofacitinib. These receptors originate from a human donor with alopecia areata.

The chain recombines TRBV4-3 with TRBJ1-2; the D gene is possibly TRBD1 (5 bases). Trimming pared 4 bases from V and 4 bases from J, leaving 16 bases between. This CDR3 is built from 15 residues. From germline, CDR1 is LGHNA and CDR2 YSLEER. The CDR3 region has the DNA TGCGCCAGCAGCCCAAGAGAGTGGGGCAGCTATGGCTACACCTTC. It codes for CASSPREWGSYGYTF.

This clone appeared once. The V and J genes are TRBV30 and TRBJ1-1, with D maybe TRBD1 (6 bases). CDR1 and CDR2 from the germline V gene are GTSNPN and SVGIG (reference sequence). V lost 3 bases to trimming and J lost 1 base, with 12 bases between them. The CDR3 totals 14 residues. The CDR3 protein is CAWREGHQNTEAFF. In DNA form, the CDR3 reads TGTGCCTGGAGGGAGGGACATCAGAACACTGAAGCTTTCTTT.

The rearrangement links TRBV7-6 to TRBJ2-1, with D possibly TRBD1 on 5 matching bases. Germline V gene data show CDR1 as SGHVS and CDR2 as FNYEAQ. The ends were cut back, 5 bases at V and 0 bases at J, with 11 bases in the middle. The CDR3 totals 15 residues. The CDR3 DNA sequence: TGTGCCAGCAGCCTCAGGGTGGCCTCCTACAATGAGCAGTTCTTC. Translation gives CASSLRVASYNEQFF. Complete variable domain (other parts from reference TRBV7-6 and TRBJ2-1): GAGVSQSPRYKVTKRGQDVALRCDPISGHVSLYWYRQALGQGPEFLTYFNYEAQQDKSGLPNDRFSAERPEGSISTLTIQRTEQRDSAMYRCASSLRVASYNEQFFGPGTRLTVL.

The chain is built from TRBV2 and TRBJ1-5; possible D gene TRBD1, 5 bases. Germline lookup yields CDR1 SNHLY and CDR2 FYNNEI. The ends were cut back, 0 bases at V and 5 bases at J, with 8 bases in the middle. The CDR3 has 14 amino acids. DNA of the CDR3: TGTGCCAGCAGTGAAGCTGGAGGGGATCAGCCCCAGCATTTT. It yields the protein CASSEAGGDQPQHF.

The chain combines TRBV30 with TRBJ1-4; D is undetermined. Trimming took off 5 bases at V and 6 bases at J, with 10 bases between the two ends. The CDR3 runs 12 residues. Germline V gene data show CDR1 as GTSNPN and CDR2 as SVGIG (reference sequence). CDR3 region: CAWSNTDEKLFF. The CDR3 nucleotides read TGTGCCTGGTCGAACACGGATGAAAAACTGTTTTTT. The whole variable domain, remainder taken from reference TRBV30 and TRBJ1-4, is SQTIHQWPATLVQPVGSPLSLECTVEGTSNPNLYWYRQAAGRGLQLLFYSVGIGQISSEVPQNLSASRPQDRQFILSSKKLLLSDSGFYLCAWSNTDEKLFFGSGTQLSVL.

J is TRBJ2-7 and V is TRBV4-2; D not resolved. This CDR3 has 15 amino acids. V shed 0 bases and J shed 3 bases, with 12 bases lying between them. Per the germline V gene, CDR1 is LGHNA and CDR2 is YNFKEQ. This CDR3 reads CASSQDLGTNYEQYF. The CDR3 DNA reads TGTGCCAGCAGCCAAGATTTGGGAACCAACTACGAGCAGTACTTC.